The 22 T cell receptor beta chains reported below all come from one sample, sequenced in a study of response to subunit inactivated influenza vaccine. From the RT-PCR reads, TCRdb called clonotypes with MiXCR, one entry per CDR3 protein. In the table there are under 850,000 distinct CDR3 sequences, 15% to 20% of which are singletons. Sequenced here: PBMCs from blood, sampled more than 4 days after vaccination. All receptors derive from a man between 50 and 59 years old who received an inactivated influenza vaccine.

This clonotype was counted a few times. The chain couples TRBV6-1 to TRBJ1-6, with D tentatively TRBD1 (6 bases). From germline, CDR1 is MNHNS and CDR2 SASEGT. CDR3 size: 13 residues. V gave up 5 bases and J gave up 8 bases, with 10 bases separating them. The CDR3 nucleotides read TGTGCCAGCAGTAGACAGGCAGATTCACCCCTCCACTTT. This encodes CASSRQADSPLHF.

The chain carries TRBV30 and TRBJ2-5, with TRBD1 as a possible D gene (5 bases). Trimming took 6 bases from V and 2 from J, leaving 13 bases between them. Germline CDR1 and CDR2: GTSNPN and SVGIG (reference sequence). The CDR3 is made up of 13 amino acids. CDR3 residues: CACNLRVQETQYF. Written as DNA, the CDR3 is TGTGCCTGTAACCTCAGGGTTCAAGAGACCCAGTACTTC. The full variable domain, its missing parts supplied by reference TRBV30 and TRBJ2-5, is SQTIHQWPATLVQPVGSPLSLECTVEGTSNPNLYWYRQAAGRGLQLLFYSVGIGQISSEVPQNLSASRPQDRQFILSSKKLLLSDSGFYLCACNLRVQETQYFGPGTRLLVL.

The chain recombines TRBV27 with TRBJ1-2; no definite D call. In germline, CDR1 is MNHEY, CDR2 SMNVEV (reference sequence). The CDR3 has 13 amino acids. V was pared by 3 bases and J by 3 bases, with 8 bases between. The CDR3 here is CASSFLADYGYTF. The CDR3 DNA reads TGTGCCAGCAGTTTTCTGGCAGACTATGGCTACACCTTC.

This clonotype was recorded many times. The chain carries TRBV6-2 or TRBV6-3 and TRBJ1-3; D may be TRBD1 (5 bases). There are 19 residues in the CDR3. Germline assignment: CDR1 MNHEY and CDR2 SVGEGT. Between the trimmed V and J ends, which lost 2 bases and 0 bases, there was a span of 20 bases. The CDR3 sequence is CASSYGAGKTAYSGNTIYF. The CDR3, as DNA: TGTGCCAGCAGTTACGGGGCAGGGAAGACTGCCTACTCTGGAAACACCATATATTTT.

This clonotype appeared a few times. The chain combines TRBV20-1 with TRBJ2-3, with 7 bases lining up with TRBD2. Germline CDR1 and CDR2: DFQATT and SNEGSKA (reference sequence). V lost 0 bases, J lost 5 bases, and 11 bases stayed unmatched. CDR3 length: 16 residues. The DNA of the CDR3 is TGCAGTGCTAGAGATGCCGGGGGAGGGCCCGGAGATACGCAGTATTTT. Residues: CSARDAGGGPGDTQYF.

The chain uses TRBV5-1 and TRBJ2-7, with TRBD1 identical over 8 bases. The junction had 7 bases not matched to a gene; V was cut back by 2 bases and J by 6 bases. This CDR3 region has 14 residues. The germline V gene has CDR1 SGHRS and CDR2 YFSETQ. The CDR3 nucleotides read TGCGCCAGCAGCTTTTCGGGCAGGGGGCGCGAGCAGTACTTC. It is translated as CASSFSGRGREQYF.

This clonotype came up a few times. The chain carries TRBV29-1 and TRBJ1-1; D not certain. This CDR3 has 12 amino acids. The ends were cut back, 4 bases at V and 1 base at J, with 7 bases in the middle. Germline CDR1 is SQVTM and CDR2 is ANQGSEA. CDR3 in amino acids: CSVAPGNTEAFF. Written as DNA, the CDR3 is TGCAGCGTTGCCCCAGGGAACACTGAAGCTTTCTTT.

This chain links TRBV20-1 with TRBJ1-2; a possible D gene is TRBD1 (6 bases). V lost 4 bases, J lost 3 bases, and 9 bases lay in between. In germline, CDR1 is DFQATT, CDR2 SNEGSKA (reference sequence). The CDR3 runs to 12 residues. The CDR3 spells CSAIEGDYGYTF. DNA for the CDR3: TGCAGTGCTATTGAGGGGGACTATGGCTACACCTTC.

This clonotype occurred a few times. V is TRBV5-4 and J is TRBJ2-7, with D possibly matching TRBD2 (7 bases). The germline gives CDR1 SGHNT, CDR2 YYREEE (reference sequence). The V end lost 0 bases, the J end lost 1 base, and 23 bases lay between the germline ends. The CDR3 has 19 residues. CDR3 nucleotides: TGTGCCAGCAGCTTGGCCCGGGGGGCCACGTCCACAACGTCCTACGAGCAGTACTTC. It encodes CASSLARGATSTTSYEQYF.

The V call is TRBV19, the J call TRBJ1-4; D is ambiguous. The CDR3 runs 13 residues. The V end lost 8 bases, the J end lost 0 bases, and 7 bases lay between the germline ends. The germline V gene encodes CDR1 LNHDA and CDR2 SQIVND (reference sequence). The CDR3 DNA reads as TGTGCCAGTCAAGTTGCAACTAATGAAAAACTGTTTTTT. As protein: CASQVATNEKLFF.

This chain links TRBV20-1 with TRBJ2-7; D remains unclear. The germline CDR1 and CDR2 sequences are DFQATT and SNEGSKA (reference sequence). With 1 base removed from V and 9 bases from J, the gap between germline ends came to 19 bases. This CDR3 has 14 residues. The CDR3 DNA reads TGCAGTGCTAGAGGCCGACCCGACCGGACGAGGCAGTACTTC. Encoded protein: CSARGRPDRTRQYF.

This clonotype was picked up many times. The rearrangement links TRBV19 to TRBJ2-2; TRBD1 might be the D (5 bases). The germline V gene has CDR1 LNHDA and CDR2 SQIVND (reference sequence). Trimming took 3 bases from V and 4 from J, leaving 9 bases between them. The CDR3 contains 14 residues. CDR3 DNA sequence: TGTGCCAGTAGTATCCAGGGCGCCACCGGGGAGCTGTTTTTT. Translating it yields CASSIQGATGELFF.

V and J are TRBV5-6 and TRBJ2-4; D may be TRBD2 (6 bases). V was clipped by 4 bases and J by 7 bases, with 12 bases between them. The CDR3 loop spans 13 amino acids. The germline V gene encodes CDR1 SGHDT and CDR2 YYEEEE. CDR3 protein: CASSPVGGNIQYF. CDR3 nucleotides: TGTGCCAGCAGCCCGGTGGGGGGTAACATTCAGTACTTC.

This clonotype turned up a few times. The chain has TRBV9 and TRBJ1-2; D is uncertain. Per the germline V gene, CDR1 is SGDLS and CDR2 is YYNGEE. This CDR3 contains 16 residues. The V end lost 3 bases, the J end lost 4 bases, and 19 bases lay between the germline ends. This CDR3 is CASSAPLYGVAYGYTF. In DNA form, the CDR3 reads TGTGCCAGCAGCGCACCCCTTTACGGAGTGGCCTATGGCTACACCTTC.

The chain couples TRBV3-1 to TRBJ2-7, with D uncertain. In germline, CDR1 is LGHDT, CDR2 YNNKEL (reference sequence). The V end was cut by 1 base, the J end by 1 base, with 11 bases between. The CDR3 extends over 15 amino acids. CDR3 in DNA: TGTGCCAGCAGCCAAGGGGGTAACCCATCCTACGAGCAGTACTTC. The encoded protein is CASSQGGNPSYEQYF.

This chain links TRBV6-2 or TRBV6-3 with TRBJ2-2; D gene ambiguous. Germline V lookup: CDR1 MNHEY, CDR2 SVGEGT. The CDR3 sequence is 13 residues long. V lost 7 bases to trimming and J lost 8 bases, with 14 bases between them. The CDR3 here is CASTAAMKGELFF. The CDR3 DNA is TGTGCCAGCACCGCCGCCATGAAGGGGGAGCTGTTTTTT.

Many counts were recorded for this clonotype. The rearrangement uses TRBV10-1 and TRBJ2-3, with TRBD1 as a possible D gene (6 bases). Germline V gene sequence: CDR1 WNHNN, CDR2 SYGVQD (reference sequence). Trimming left V 7 bases short and J 8 bases short, with 19 bases between. The CDR3 is 14 amino acids. The CDR3 protein is CASTPDRFFGTQYF. CDR3 in DNA: TGCGCCAGCACCCCGGACAGATTCTTCGGTACGCAGTATTTT.

Only a few counts were recorded for this clonotype. The rearrangement uses TRBV4-2 and TRBJ2-3, with TRBD2 matching over 9 bases. Losses at the gene ends were 8 bases for V and 0 bases for J; bases not matched to a gene: 18. The CDR3 is 19 amino acids. Per germline, CDR1 LGHNA and CDR2 YNFKEQ. The DNA of the CDR3 is TGTGCCAGCTCAATGGGGCTAGCGGGGCACCAAACTAGCACAGATACGCAGTATTTT. It specifies CASSMGLAGHQTSTDTQYF.

The rearrangement links TRBV2 to TRBJ2-7; 9 bases agree with TRBD1. J was trimmed by 3 bases and V by 7 bases; bases with no gene match: 4. The CDR3 is 13 residues long. Germline CDR1 and CDR2: SNHLY and FYNNEI. CDR3 sequence (DNA): TGTGCCAGCATTCTGGACAGGGGCTACGAGCAGTACTTC. Translation gives CASILDRGYEQYF.

The chain carries TRBV20-1 and TRBJ2-7, with D unclear. Trimming left V 5 bases short and J 3 bases short, with 11 bases between. The CDR3 extends over 12 amino acids. Germline V gives CDR1 DFQATT, CDR2 SNEGSKA (reference sequence). DNA for the CDR3: TGCAGTGCTGACGACAAAGACTACGAGCAGTACTTC. This codes for CSADDKDYEQYF.

Only a few counts were recorded for this clonotype. The chain uses TRBV7-8 and TRBJ2-4; 8 nucleotides agree with TRBD2. This CDR3 region has 18 residues. Per germline, CDR1 SGHVS and CDR2 FQNEAQ. V lost 1 base to trimming and J lost 0 bases; unmatched junction nucleotides: 8. The CDR3 DNA reads as TGTGCCAGCAGCTTAGGGGACGGGAGCGGGGGAGCCAAAAACATTCAGTACTTC. Its translation: CASSLGDGSGGAKNIQYF.

This clonotype was counted at least ten times. The V gene is TRBV12-3 or TRBV12-4, the J gene TRBJ2-1, with 8 positions matching TRBD1. This CDR3 is 14 amino acids long. The trim removed 8 bases at V and 7 bases at J, leaving 10 bases unmatched. CDR3 bases: TGTGCCAGCGGCTTCATGACAGGGGCTAATGAGCAGTTCTTC. It is translated as CASGFMTGANEQFF.